This record looks at one TCR beta chain sequence and its context. Only in-frame clones appear in the TCRdb table, and some are missing; sequencing was by immunoSEQ multiplex PCR. This sample has over 200,000 clones, with 70% to 90% found just once. The CDR3 consists of 16 residues. Losses at the gene ends were 1 base for V and 2 bases for J; bases not matched to a gene: 8. From germline, CDR1 is SGHKS and CDR2 YYEKEE (reference sequence). The sample originates from a study of blood T cell repertoires in COVID-19. Study-level background: In each case, the material was cDNA or gDNA derived from T cells, B-cell-depleted T cells, or PBMCs.

The chain uses TRBV5-5 and TRBJ2-7; 8 bases match TRBD2. The specimen was peripheral blood. The TCR was taken from a woman aged 40 to 49 with acute or convalescent COVID-19. The CDR3 coding sequence is TGTGCCAGCAGCTTGCGGGGCGGGGGGACGACCTACGAGCAGTACGTC. It specifies CASSLRGGGTTYEQYV.